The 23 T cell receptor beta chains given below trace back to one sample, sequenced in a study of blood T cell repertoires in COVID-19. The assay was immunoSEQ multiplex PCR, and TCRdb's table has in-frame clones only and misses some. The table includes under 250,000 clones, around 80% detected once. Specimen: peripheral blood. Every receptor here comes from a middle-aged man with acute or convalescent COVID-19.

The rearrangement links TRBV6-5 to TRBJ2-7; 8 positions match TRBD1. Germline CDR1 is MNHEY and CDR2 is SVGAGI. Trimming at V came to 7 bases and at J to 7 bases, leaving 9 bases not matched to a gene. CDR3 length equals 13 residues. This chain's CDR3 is CASTRTGTREQYF. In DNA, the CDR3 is TGTGCCAGCACTCGGACAGGGACTCGTGAGCAGTACTTC.

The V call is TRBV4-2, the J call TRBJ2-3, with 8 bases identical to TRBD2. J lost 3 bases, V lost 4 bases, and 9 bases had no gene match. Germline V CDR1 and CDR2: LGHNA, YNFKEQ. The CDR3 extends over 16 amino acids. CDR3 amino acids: CASSLVAGGFTDTQYF. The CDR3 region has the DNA TGTGCCAGCAGCCTGGTGGCGGGAGGTTTTACAGATACGCAGTATTTT.

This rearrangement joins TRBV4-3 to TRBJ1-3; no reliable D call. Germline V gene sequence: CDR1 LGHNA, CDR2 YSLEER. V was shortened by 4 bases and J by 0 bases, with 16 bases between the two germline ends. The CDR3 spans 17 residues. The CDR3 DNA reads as TGCGCCAGCAGCCTTACGGAGGACCAGAGCTCTGGAAACACCATATATTTT. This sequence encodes CASSLTEDQSSGNTIYF.

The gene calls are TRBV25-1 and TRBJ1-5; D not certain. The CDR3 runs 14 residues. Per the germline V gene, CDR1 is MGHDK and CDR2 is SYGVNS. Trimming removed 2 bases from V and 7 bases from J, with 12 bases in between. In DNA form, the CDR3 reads TGTGCCAGCAGTGAAAGCGGAGGGAACCAGCCCCAGCATTTT. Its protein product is CASSESGGNQPQHF. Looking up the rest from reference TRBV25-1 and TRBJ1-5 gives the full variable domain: EADIYQTPRYLVIGTGKKITLECSQTMGHDKMYWYQQDPGMELHLIHYSYGVNSTEKGDLSSESTVSRIRTEHFPLTLESARPSHTSQYLCASSESGGNQPQHFGDGTRLSIL.

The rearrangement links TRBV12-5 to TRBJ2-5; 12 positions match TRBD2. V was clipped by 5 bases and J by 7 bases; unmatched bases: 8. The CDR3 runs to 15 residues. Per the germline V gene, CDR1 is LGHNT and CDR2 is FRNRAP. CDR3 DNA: TGTGCTAGTGGTCCCCTAGCGGGAGGGCAGGGGACCCAGTACTTC. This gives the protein CASGPLAGGQGTQYF.

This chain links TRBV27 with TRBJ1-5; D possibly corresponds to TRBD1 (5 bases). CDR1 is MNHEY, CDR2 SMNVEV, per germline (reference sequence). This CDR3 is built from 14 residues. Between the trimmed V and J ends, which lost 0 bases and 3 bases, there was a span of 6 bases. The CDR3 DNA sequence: TGTGCCAGCAGTTTATCGGGGCTCAATCAGCCCCAGCATTTT. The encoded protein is CASSLSGLNQPQHF.

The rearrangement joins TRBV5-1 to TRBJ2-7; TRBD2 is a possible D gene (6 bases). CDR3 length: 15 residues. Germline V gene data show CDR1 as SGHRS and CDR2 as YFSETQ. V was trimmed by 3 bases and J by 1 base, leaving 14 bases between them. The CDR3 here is CASSSPESGSYEQYF. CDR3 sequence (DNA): TGCGCCAGCAGCTCCCCGGAAAGCGGGTCCTACGAGCAGTACTTC.

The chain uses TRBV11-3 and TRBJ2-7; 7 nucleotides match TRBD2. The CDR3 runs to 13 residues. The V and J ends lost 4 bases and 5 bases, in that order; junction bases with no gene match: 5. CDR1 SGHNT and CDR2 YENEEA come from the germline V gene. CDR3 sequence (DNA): TGTGCCAGCAGCTCTTCTGGGGGGGACGAGCAGTACTTC. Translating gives CASSSSGGDEQYF.

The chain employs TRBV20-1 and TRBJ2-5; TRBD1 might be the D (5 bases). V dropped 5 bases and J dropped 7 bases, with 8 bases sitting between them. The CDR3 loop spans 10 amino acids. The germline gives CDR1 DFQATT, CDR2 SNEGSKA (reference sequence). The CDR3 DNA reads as TGCAGTGCTGGGGCCGGGACCCAGTACTTC. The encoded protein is CSAGAGTQYF.

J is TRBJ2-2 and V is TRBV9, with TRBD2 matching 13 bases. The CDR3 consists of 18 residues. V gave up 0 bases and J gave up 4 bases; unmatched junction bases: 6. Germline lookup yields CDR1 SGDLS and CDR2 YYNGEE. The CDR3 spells CASSVVSGTSGTTGELFF. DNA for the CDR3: TGTGCCAGCAGCGTAGTTTCGGGGACTAGCGGGACCACCGGGGAGCTGTTTTTT.

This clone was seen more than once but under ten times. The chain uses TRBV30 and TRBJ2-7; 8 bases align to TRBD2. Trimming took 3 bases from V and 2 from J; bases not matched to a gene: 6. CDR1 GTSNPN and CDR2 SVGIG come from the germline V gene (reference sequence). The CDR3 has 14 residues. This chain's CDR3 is CAWSHGGDPYEQYF. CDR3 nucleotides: TGTGCCTGGAGCCACGGGGGGGACCCCTACGAGCAGTACTTC. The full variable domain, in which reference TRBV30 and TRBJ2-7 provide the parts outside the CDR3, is SQTIHQWPATLVQPVGSPLSLECTVEGTSNPNLYWYRQAAGRGLQLLFYSVGIGQISSEVPQNLSASRPQDRQFILSSKKLLLSDSGFYLCAWSHGGDPYEQYFGPGTRLTVT.

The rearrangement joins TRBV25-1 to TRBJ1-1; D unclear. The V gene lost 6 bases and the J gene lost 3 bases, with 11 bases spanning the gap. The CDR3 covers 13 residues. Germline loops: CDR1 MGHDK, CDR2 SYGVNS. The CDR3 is CASSRGGDTEAFF. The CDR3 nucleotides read TGTGCCAGCAGCCGGGGTGGGGACACTGAAGCTTTCTTT.

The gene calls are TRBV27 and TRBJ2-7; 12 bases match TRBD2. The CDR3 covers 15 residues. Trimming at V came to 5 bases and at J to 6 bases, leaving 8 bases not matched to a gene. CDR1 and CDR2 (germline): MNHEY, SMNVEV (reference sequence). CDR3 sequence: CASSRGLAGGSEQYF. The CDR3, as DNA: TGTGCCAGCAGTCGGGGGCTAGCGGGAGGGAGCGAGCAGTACTTC.

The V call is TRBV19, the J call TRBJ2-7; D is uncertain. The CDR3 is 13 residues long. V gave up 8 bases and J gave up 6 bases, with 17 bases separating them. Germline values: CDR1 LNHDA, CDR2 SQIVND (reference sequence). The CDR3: CASSDQAETEQYF. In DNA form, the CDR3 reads TGTGCCAGTTCTGATCAGGCCGAGACCGAGCAGTACTTC.

The CDR3 protein is CASSYSGLAGDSYEQYF. In DNA form, the CDR3 reads TGTGCCAGCAGTTACTCGGGGCTAGCGGGCGACTCCTACGAGCAGTACTTC. This chain uses TRBV6-2 or TRBV6-3 with TRBJ2-7, with 8 nucleotides matching TRBD2. V gave up 0 bases and J gave up 0 bases; unmatched junction bases: 7. Germline V gives CDR1 MNHEY, CDR2 SVGEGT. CDR3 length equals 17 residues.

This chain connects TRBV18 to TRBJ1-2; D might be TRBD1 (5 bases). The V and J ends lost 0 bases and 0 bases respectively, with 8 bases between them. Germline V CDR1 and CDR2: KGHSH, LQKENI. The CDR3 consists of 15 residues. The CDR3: CASSPPTETNYGYTF. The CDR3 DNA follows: TGTGCCAGCTCACCACCGACAGAGACTAACTATGGCTACACCTTC.

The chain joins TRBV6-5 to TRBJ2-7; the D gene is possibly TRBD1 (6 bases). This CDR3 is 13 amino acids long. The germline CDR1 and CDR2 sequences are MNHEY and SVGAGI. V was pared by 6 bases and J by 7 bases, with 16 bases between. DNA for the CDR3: TGTGCCAGCAGCGCGGACAGCTTAGCGGAGCAGTACTTC. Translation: CASSADSLAEQYF.

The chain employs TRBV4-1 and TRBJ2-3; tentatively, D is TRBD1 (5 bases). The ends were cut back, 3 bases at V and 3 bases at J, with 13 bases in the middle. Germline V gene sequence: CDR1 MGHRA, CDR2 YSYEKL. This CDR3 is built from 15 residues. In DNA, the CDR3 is TGCGCCAGCAGCCAGGAACAGGCTCGAACAGATACGCAGTATTTT. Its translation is CASSQEQARTDTQYF.

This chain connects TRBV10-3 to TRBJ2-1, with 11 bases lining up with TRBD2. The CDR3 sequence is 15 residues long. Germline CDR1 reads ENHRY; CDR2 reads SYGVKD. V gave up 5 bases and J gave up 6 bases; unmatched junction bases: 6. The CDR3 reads CAISSGTSGPNEQFF. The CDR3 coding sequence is TGTGCCATCAGTTCCGGGACTAGCGGTCCCAATGAGCAGTTCTTC.

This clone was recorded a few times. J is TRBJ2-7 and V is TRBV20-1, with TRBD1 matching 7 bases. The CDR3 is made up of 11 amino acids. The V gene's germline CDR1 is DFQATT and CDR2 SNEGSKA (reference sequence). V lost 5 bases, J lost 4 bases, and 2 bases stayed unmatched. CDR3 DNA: TGCAGTGCTCAGGGACAGTACGAGCAGTACTTC. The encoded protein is CSAQGQYEQYF.

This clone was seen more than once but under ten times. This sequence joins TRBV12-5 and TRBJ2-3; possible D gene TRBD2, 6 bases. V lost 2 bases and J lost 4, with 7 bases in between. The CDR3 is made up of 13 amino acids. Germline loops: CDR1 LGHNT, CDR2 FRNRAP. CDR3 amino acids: CASGLSGPDTQYF. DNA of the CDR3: TGTGCTAGTGGTTTGAGCGGGCCAGATACGCAGTATTTT.

CDR3 residues: CASSYRTGGGNEQFF. Written as DNA, the CDR3 is TGTGCCAGCAGTTATAGGACTGGTGGTGGGAATGAGCAGTTCTTC. The rearrangement links TRBV6-2 or TRBV6-3 to TRBJ2-1; D might be TRBD2 (5 bases). The CDR3 runs to 15 residues. Germline V CDR1 and CDR2: MNHEY, SVGEGT. V was clipped by 3 bases and J by 7 bases, with 16 bases between them.

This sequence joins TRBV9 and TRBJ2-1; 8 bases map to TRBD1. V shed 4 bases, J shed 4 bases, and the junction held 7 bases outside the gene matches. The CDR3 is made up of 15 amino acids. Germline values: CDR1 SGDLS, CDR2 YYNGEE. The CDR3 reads CASSPTGVEYNEQFF. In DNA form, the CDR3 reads TGTGCCAGCAGCCCGACAGGGGTCGAATACAATGAGCAGTTCTTC.